Given below is one T cell receptor beta chain in context. No antigen is known for it. This CDR3 is 14 amino acids long. Looked up from germline, CDR1 is MDHEN and CDR2 is SYDVKM. V lost 7 bases and J lost 8, with 15 bases in between. Only in-frame clones appear in the TCRdb table, and some are missing; sequencing was by immunoSEQ multiplex PCR. Counted here are about 120,000 clones, about 94% occurring once; the ten biggest clones make up 0.15% to 0.19%. This entry is derived from a study of OX40 agonist ivuxolimab in advanced cancers. Study results and caveats: CD8+ T cells were the subset that, on average, had more expanded clones than CD4+.

The study sampled blood at baseline, cycle 4 day 1, and cycle 7 day 1. The specimen comprised CD4+ or CD8+ T cells sorted from blood, sampled in a trial of the OX40 agonist ivuxolimab. V and J are TRBV28 and TRBJ1-6, with D uncertain. This TCR derives from an adult with an advanced solid tumor such as melanoma, head and neck, liver or kidney cancer. CDR3 in DNA: TGTGCCAGCAATGGTGGGGATGTGGATTCACCCCTCCACTTT. Encoded protein: CASNGGDVDSPLHF.